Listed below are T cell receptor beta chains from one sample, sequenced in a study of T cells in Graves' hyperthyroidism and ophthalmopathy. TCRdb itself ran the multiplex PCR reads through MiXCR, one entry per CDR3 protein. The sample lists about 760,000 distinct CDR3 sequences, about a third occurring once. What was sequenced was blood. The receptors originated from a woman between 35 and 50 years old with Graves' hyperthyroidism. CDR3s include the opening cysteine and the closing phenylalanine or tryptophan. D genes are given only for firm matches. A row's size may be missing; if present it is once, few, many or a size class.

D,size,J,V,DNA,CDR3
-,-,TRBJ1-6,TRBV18,TGTGCCAGCTCACCACTGAAGGGCAGAGATTCACCCCTCCACTTT,CASSPLKGRDSPLHF
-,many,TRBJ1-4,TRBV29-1,TGCAGCGCCCTCTCTGCAACTAATGAAAAACTGTTTTTT,CSALSATNEKLFF
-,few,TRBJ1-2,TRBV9,TGTGCCAGCAGCATCGAGGGAAGGACGGCGGTAGACTATGGCTACACCTTC,CASSIEGRTAVDYGYTF
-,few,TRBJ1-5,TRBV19,TGTGCCAGCACCCTTCAGAGTCAGCCCCAGCATTTT,CASTLQSQPQHF
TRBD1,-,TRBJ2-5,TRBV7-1,TGTGCCAGCAGCTCGCCCGGTATCCGATTGGGACAGGGCCAAGAGACCCAGTACTTC,CASSSPGIRLGQGQETQYF
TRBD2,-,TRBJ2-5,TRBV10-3,TGTGCCATTAAGGGCAGCGGGAGGGCCGGTGAGACCCAGTACTTC,CAIKGSGRAGETQYF
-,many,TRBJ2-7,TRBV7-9,TGTGCCAGCAGCTTAGAGGACCACTCCTACGAGCAGTACTTC,CASSLEDHSYEQYF
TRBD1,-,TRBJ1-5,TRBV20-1,TGCAGTGCTAGAGAGGGTAACAGGGGAAAGGAGCAGCCCCAGCATTTT,CSAREGNRGKEQPQHF
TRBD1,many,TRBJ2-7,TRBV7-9,TGTGCCAGCAGCCCCCGGACAGGCCTTTCCTACGAGCAGTACTTC,CASSPRTGLSYEQYF
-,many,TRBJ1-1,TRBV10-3,TGTGCCATCAGTGAAATGGGGCCTGAAGCTTTCTTT,CAISEMGPEAFF
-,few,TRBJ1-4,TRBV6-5,TGTGCCAGCAGGAGAAGACCGAATAATGAAAAACTGTTTTTT,CASRRRPNNEKLFF
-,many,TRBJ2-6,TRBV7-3,TGTGCCAGCAGTCCTACAGGGTTTGGGGCCAACGTCCTGACTTTC,CASSPTGFGANVLTF
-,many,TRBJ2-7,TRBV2,TGTGCCAGCAGTGGGGTGTTCTACGAGCAGTACTTC,CASSGVFYEQYF
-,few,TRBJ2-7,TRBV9,TGTGCCAGCAGCGTAGGTGACGGGACCACCTACGAGCAGTACTTC,CASSVGDGTTYEQYF
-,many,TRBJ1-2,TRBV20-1,TGCAGTGTCGGGGGGATGGACTATGGCTACACCTTC,CSVGGMDYGYTF
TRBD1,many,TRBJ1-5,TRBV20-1,TGCAGTGCTTATGGACAGGGGGACCAGCCCCAGCATTTT,CSAYGQGDQPQHF
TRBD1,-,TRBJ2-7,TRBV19,TGTGCCAGTACCAGGGGACAGGGGGAGACCTACGAGCAGTACTTC,CASTRGQGETYEQYF
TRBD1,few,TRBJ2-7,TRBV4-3,TGCGCCAGCAGCTTTGGGACAGGGAGGGACTACGAGCAGTACTTC,CASSFGTGRDYEQYF
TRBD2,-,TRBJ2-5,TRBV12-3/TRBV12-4,TGTGCCAGCAGCCCTCCGCTTTTCTCGACTAGCGGGACTCAAGAGACCCAGTACTTC,CASSPPLFSTSGTQETQYF
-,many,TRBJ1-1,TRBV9,TGTGCCAGCAGCGTAGGGGAGGTCGCTGAAGCTTTCTTT,CASSVGEVAEAFF
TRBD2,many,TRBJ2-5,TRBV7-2,TGTGCCAGCAGCCAAGGGCAGCGGGGAGAGACCCAGTACTTC,CASSQGQRGETQYF
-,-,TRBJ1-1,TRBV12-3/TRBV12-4,TGTGCCAGCAGCCCGGGAAGAGTAAATGAAGCTTTCTTT,CASSPGRVNEAFF
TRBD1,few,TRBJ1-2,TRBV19,TGTGCCAGTAGTAGGTTACCGGGACAGTCGGACTATGGCTACACCTTC,CASSRLPGQSDYGYTF
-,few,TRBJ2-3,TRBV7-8,TGTGCCAGCAGCACCAGGGGGGACAGACCTACAGATACGCAGTATTTT,CASSTRGDRPTDTQYF
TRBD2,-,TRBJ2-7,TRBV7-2,TGTGCCAGCAGCTTGGAATCACTAGCGGGACCCAGCGAGCAGTACTTC,CASSLESLAGPSEQYF
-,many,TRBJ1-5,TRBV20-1,TGCAGTGCTAGAAGCGTCCAAAGGGGCGATCAGCCCCAGCATTTT,CSARSVQRGDQPQHF
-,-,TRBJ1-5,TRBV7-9,TGTGCCAGCACAACAGGGTCTGGGGATCAGCCCCAGCATTTT,CASTTGSGDQPQHF
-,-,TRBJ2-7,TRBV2,TGTGCCAGCAGTTTCTCATCCCTTGGACGGGTAAGCTCCTACGAGCAGTACTTC,CASSFSSLGRVSSYEQYF
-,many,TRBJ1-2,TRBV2,TGTGCCAGCAGTGAACCCGTCCTAACCTTC,CASSEPVLTF
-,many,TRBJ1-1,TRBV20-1,TGCAGTGCTCCTAAGAGAGGAAACACTGAAGCTTTCTTT,CSAPKRGNTEAFF
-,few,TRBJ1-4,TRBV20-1,TGCAGTGCAGACATACCGGATGTTCTTAATGAAAAACTGTTTTTT,CSADIPDVLNEKLFF
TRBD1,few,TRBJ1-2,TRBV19,TGTGCCAGTAGTAGTCCCGGGACAGTAAACTATGGCTACACCTTC,CASSSPGTVNYGYTF
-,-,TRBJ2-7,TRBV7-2,TGTGCCAGCAGCTTAGTATCAGGGTCCCTCGGGCAGTACTTC,CASSLVSGSLGQYF
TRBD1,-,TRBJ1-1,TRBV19,TGTGCCAGTAGTACCTCAAAATCCAGGGACAGGGGGCGAGGAACTGAAGCTTTCTTT,CASSTSKSRDRGRGTEAFF
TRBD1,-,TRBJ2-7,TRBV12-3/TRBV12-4,TGTGCCAGCAGTTACCCGGACAGGCTTCTCCCTTACGAGCAGTACTTC,CASSYPDRLLPYEQYF
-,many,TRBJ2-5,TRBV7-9,TGTGCCAGCAGCTCAATAGAGGACAGTGAAGAGACCCAGTACTTC,CASSSIEDSEETQYF
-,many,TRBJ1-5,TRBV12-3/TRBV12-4,TGTGCCAGCAGTGCGCAGACAGCGGGGCCCCAGCATTTT,CASSAQTAGPQHF
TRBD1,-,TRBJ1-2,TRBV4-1,TGCGCCAGCAGTTACGGACAGGGGATTAACTATGGCTACACCTTC,CASSYGQGINYGYTF
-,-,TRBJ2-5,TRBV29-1,TGCAGCGTTGTCGTTTCTCAAGAGACCCAGTACTTC,CSVVVSQETQYF
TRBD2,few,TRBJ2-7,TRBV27,TGTGCCAGCAGGACTAGCATCCACGAGCAGTACTTC,CASRTSIHEQYF
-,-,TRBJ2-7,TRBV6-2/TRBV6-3,TGTGCCAGCCGTCGTACCGGGCCCTCCTACGAGCAGTACTTC,CASRRTGPSYEQYF
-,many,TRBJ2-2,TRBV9,TGTGCCAGCAGCGTAGGCAGGGTGAACACCGGGGAGCTGTTTTTT,CASSVGRVNTGELFF
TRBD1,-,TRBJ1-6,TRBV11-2,TGTGCCAGCAGCACCACAGGGGGCCATTCACCCCTCCACTTT,CASSTTGGHSPLHF
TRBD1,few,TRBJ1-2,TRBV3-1,TGTGCCAGCAGCCAGACGACAGGGACTGGCTACACCTTC,CASSQTTGTGYTF
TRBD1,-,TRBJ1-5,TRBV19,TGTGCCAGTAGTGGGACAGGGTCGCTTAACAGCAATCAGCCCCAGCATTTT,CASSGTGSLNSNQPQHF
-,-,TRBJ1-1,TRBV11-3,TGTGCCAGCAGCTTAGATCACGGGTCTCAGGACACTGAAGCTTTCTTT,CASSLDHGSQDTEAFF
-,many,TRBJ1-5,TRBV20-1,TGCAGTGCTAGAGGCCAGCTTAAACAGCCCCAGCATTTT,CSARGQLKQPQHF
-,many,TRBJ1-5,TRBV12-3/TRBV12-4,TGTGCCAGCAGTGCAGCGCGGGGTCAGCCCCAGCATTTT,CASSAARGQPQHF
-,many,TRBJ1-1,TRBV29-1,TGCAGCGTTGAATTACAGGCAGACACTGAAGCTTTCTTT,CSVELQADTEAFF
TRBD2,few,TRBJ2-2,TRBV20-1,TGCAGTGCTAGACCCCGAGCGGGAGGATGGACCGGGGAGCTGTTTTTT,CSARPRAGGWTGELFF
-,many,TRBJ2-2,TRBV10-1,TGCGCCAGCAGTGAGTCCAGGAACGCCGGGGAGCTGTTTTTT,CASSESRNAGELFF
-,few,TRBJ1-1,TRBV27,TGTGCCAGCAGTTTATACAGCACGAACACTGAAGCTTTCTTT,CASSLYSTNTEAFF
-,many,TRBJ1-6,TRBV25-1,TGTGCCAGCAGTGAATTTGGGCTCAATTCACCCCTCCACTTT,CASSEFGLNSPLHF
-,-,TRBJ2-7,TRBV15,TGTGCCACCAGCAGAGATGGGGCAGGGAACTACGAGCAGTACTTC,CATSRDGAGNYEQYF
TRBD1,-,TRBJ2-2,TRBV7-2,TGTGCCAGCACCCGGACAGGAACGAACACCGGGGAGCTGTTTTTT,CASTRTGTNTGELFF
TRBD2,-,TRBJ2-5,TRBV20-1,TGCAGTGCTAGGGCCGGGAGCGGGAGGCCAGAGGCCCAGTACTTC,CSARAGSGRPEAQYF
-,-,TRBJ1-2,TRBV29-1,TGCAGCGTTGTAGGGCAGGACGGCCGGTTAAACTATGGCTACACCTTC,CSVVGQDGRLNYGYTF